Each of the 18 T cell receptor beta chains below was sequenced from the same sample in a study of OX40 agonist ivuxolimab in advanced cancers. The table came from immunoSEQ multiplex PCR; TCRdb's copy has only in-frame clones and leaves some out. The sample contains around 74,000 clones, roughly 92% of which appear only once. The source material was CD4+ or CD8+ T cells sorted from blood, sampled in a trial of the OX40 agonist ivuxolimab. The receptors were sampled from an adult with an advanced solid tumor such as melanoma, head and neck, liver or kidney cancer.

The chain joins TRBV21-1 to TRBJ2-1; the table's D call, TRBD1, was not checked against the DNA. TRBV21-1 counts as a pseudogene. The CDR3 is 16 residues long. The CDR3 loop reads CASSNRPGQGTGEQFF. Written as DNA, the CDR3 is TGTGCCAGCAGCAACCGACCGGGACAGGGGACGGGTGAGCAGTTCTTC.

As DNA, the CDR3 is TGTGCCAGCAGCTACGGGACAGGGGGCTACAATGAGCAGTTCTTC. Its translation: CASSYGTGGYNEQFF. The J gene is TRBJ2-1, the V gene TRBV7-2, with TRBD1 matching 11 bases. The CDR3 consists of 15 residues. V gave up 4 bases and J gave up 3 bases; unmatched junction bases: 2. Germline CDR1 is SGHTA and CDR2 is FQGNSA.

The V gene is TRBV7-8, the J gene TRBJ2-1, with D maybe TRBD2 (7 bases). The V end was cut by 8 bases, the J end by 10 bases, with 21 bases between. The germline gives CDR1 SGHVS, CDR2 FQNEAQ. CDR3 length: 14 amino acids. The CDR3 spells CASYVGGPGEEQFF. The CDR3 nucleotides are TGTGCCAGCTACGTCGGGGGGCCAGGGGAGGAGCAGTTCTTC.

This rearrangement joins TRBV10-1 to TRBJ1-4; 9 bases agree with TRBD1. Trimming at V came to 7 bases and at J to 7 bases, leaving 13 bases not matched to a gene. The CDR3 totals 16 residues. CDR1 WNHNN and CDR2 SYGVQD come from the germline V gene (reference sequence). The CDR3 nucleotides read TGCGCCAGCACCCGACTTGGGGGACAGGGAAGTGAAAAACTGTTTTTT. This encodes CASTRLGGQGSEKLFF.

In DNA, the CDR3 is TGTGCCAGTAAGGAGACAGGGGGAATTGGAAACACCATATATTTT. It encodes CASKETGGIGNTIYF. The chain links TRBV19 to TRBJ1-3, with 9 positions matching TRBD1. CDR3 size: 15 residues. Trimming took 7 bases from V and 3 from J; bases not matched to a gene: 7. Germline V lookup: CDR1 LNHDA, CDR2 SQIVND (reference sequence). Supplemented by reference TRBV19 and TRBJ1-3, the full variable domain reads DGGITQSPKYLFRKEGQNVTLSCEQNLNHDAMYWYRQDPGQGLRLIYYSQIVNDFQKGDIAEGYSVSREKKESFPLTVTSAQKNPTAFYLCASKETGGIGNTIYFGEGSWLTVV.

The rearrangement uses TRBV4-1 and TRBJ1-1; the D gene is possibly TRBD1 (6 bases). V gave up 2 bases and J gave up 1 base, with 14 bases separating them. The CDR3 consists of 16 residues. Looked up from germline, CDR1 is MGHRA and CDR2 is YSYEKL. In DNA, the CDR3 is TGCGCCAGCAGCCAAACGAACCTCAGGGGGAACACTGAAGCTTTCTTT. Amino acids: CASSQTNLRGNTEAFF.

The chain recombines TRBV4-3 with TRBJ2-7; D is unresolved. CDR1 LGHNA and CDR2 YSLEER come from the germline V gene. CDR3 length: 17 residues. V lost 0 bases to trimming and J lost 6 bases, with 21 bases between them. The CDR3 DNA is TGCGCCAGCAGCCAAGATAGGCCTTCTGGCTCCCGAGGCGAGCAGTACTTC. Its protein product is CASSQDRPSGSRGEQYF.

The rearrangement joins TRBV4-1 to TRBJ2-7, with D possibly being TRBD2 (6 bases). The CDR3 length is 15 residues. Germline assignment: CDR1 MGHRA and CDR2 YSYEKL. V was clipped by 2 bases and J by 2 bases, with 13 bases between them. DNA of the CDR3: TGCGCCAGCAGCCAAATCATTGGCGGGGCCTACGAGCAGTACTTC. It is translated as CASSQIIGGAYEQYF.

The CDR3 DNA is TGTGCCAGTAGTATTGAAGCTGAAGTCTATGGCTACACCTTC. Protein sequence: CASSIEAEVYGYTF. The rearrangement links TRBV19 to TRBJ1-2; no reliable D call. The CDR3 runs to 14 residues. The V gene lost 3 bases and the J gene lost 4 bases, with 12 bases spanning the gap. Germline CDR1 reads LNHDA; CDR2 reads SQIVND (reference sequence).

The V call is TRBV12-2, the J call TRBJ1-5; TRBD1, as called in the table, went unchecked against the DNA. TRBV12-2 is labeled a pseudogene. This CDR3 spans 15 amino acids. CDR3 sequence (DNA): TGTGCAAGTCGCGGGACAGGTAAAGATGAGCAGCCCCAGCATTTT. Amino acids: CASRGTGKDEQPQHF.

The V call is TRBV4-3, the J call TRBJ2-3, with D possibly TRBD1 on 6 matching bases. Germline values: CDR1 LGHNA, CDR2 YSLEER. CDR3 length: 17 amino acids. V was pared by 3 bases and J by 0 bases, with 16 bases between. CDR3: CASSHGNRVGSTDTQYF. The CDR3 DNA reads as TGCGCCAGCAGCCATGGGAACAGGGTGGGTAGCACAGATACGCAGTATTTT.

CDR3 loop: CASSSIKDLTGELFF. The CDR3 nucleotides read TGTGCCAGCAGTTCAATAAAGGACCTTACCGGGGAGCTGTTTTTT. This rearrangement joins TRBV27 to TRBJ2-2; D is ambiguous. This CDR3 spans 15 amino acids. Trimming removed 4 bases from V and 5 bases from J, with 14 bases in between. The germline V gene has CDR1 MNHEY and CDR2 SMNVEV (reference sequence).

J is TRBJ2-3 and V is TRBV6-4; 10 positions match TRBD2. Germline V gives CDR1 MRHNA, CDR2 SNTAGT. V lost 6 bases and J lost 3; bases outside the gene matches: 3. The CDR3 consists of 14 residues. The CDR3 protein is CASSQTSGTDTQYF. The CDR3 nucleotides are TGTGCCAGCAGCCAGACTAGCGGGACAGATACGCAGTATTTT.

V gene TRBV14 combines with J gene TRBJ1-2; D perhaps matches TRBD1 (6 bases). The CDR3 is 16 residues long. The germline CDR1 and CDR2 sequences are SGHDN and FVKESK. Trimming left V 0 bases short and J 0 bases short, with 11 bases between. This CDR3 is CASSQDGGTPNYGYTF. In DNA, the CDR3 is TGTGCCAGCAGCCAAGATGGGGGGACACCTAACTATGGCTACACCTTC.

This clone was seen just once. The chain recombines TRBV7-8 with TRBJ1-5; D remains unclear. V shed 5 bases and J shed 6 bases, with 14 bases lying between them. Germline V CDR1 and CDR2: SGHVS, FQNEAQ. The CDR3 consists of 14 residues. The CDR3 region is CASSPEQLSQPQHF. The CDR3 coding sequence is TGTGCCAGCAGCCCCGAACAGCTTAGTCAGCCCCAGCATTTT. Complete variable domain (other parts from reference TRBV7-8 and TRBJ1-5): GAGVSQSPRYKVAKRGQDVALRCDPISGHVSLFWYQQALGQGPEFLTYFQNEAQLDKSGLPSDRFFAERPEGSVSTLKIQRTQQEDSAVYLCASSPEQLSQPQHFGDGTRLSIL.

Details on this clone: Other nucleotide sequences in the sample specify the same CDR3. The V call is TRBV27, the J call TRBJ2-7, with 8 nucleotides matching TRBD1. The V gene end was trimmed by 5 bases and the J gene end by 0 bases; junction bases not matched to a gene: 9. CDR1 MNHEY and CDR2 SMNVEV come from the germline V gene (reference sequence). The CDR3 runs 16 residues. CDR3 sequence reads: CASSPSTGESSYEQYF. Written as DNA, the CDR3 is TGTGCCAGCAGTCCCTCGACAGGGGAGAGCTCCTACGAGCAGTACTTC.

The CDR3 sequence is CASSPHGGYEQYF. The CDR3 region has the DNA TGCGCCAGCAGTCCTCATGGAGGCTACGAGCAGTACTTC. The chain uses TRBV4-1 and TRBJ2-5, with D tentatively TRBD2 (5 bases). Judging by the DNA end, TRBJ2-7 fits better; the J call may be wrong. This CDR3 has 13 amino acids. CDR1 is MGHRA, CDR2 YSYEKL, per germline.

The J gene is TRBJ2-7, the V gene TRBV27; 9 bases map to TRBD1. The CDR3 has 14 residues. V dropped 6 bases and J dropped 5; count of bases not matched to a gene: 8. Germline V gene sequence: CDR1 MNHEY, CDR2 SMNVEV (reference sequence). In DNA, the CDR3 is TGTGCCAGCAGCGCCGGGACAGGGTGGCACGAGCAGTACTTC. Translation: CASSAGTGWHEQYF.